This TCR beta chain appears in the sequencing data of a study of control samples from healthy donors and cancer patients. Germline-derived CDR1 and CDR2 are SGHRS and YFSETQ. This CDR3 is 15 amino acids long. Turning to this clone: At one boundary the junction diverges from the germline segment, which might be a read error.

Using immunoSEQ multiplex PCR, the repertoire was profiled, and TCRdb retains in-frame clones only, with some absent. The table lists around 110,000 clones, about 93% of them singletons, with about 2.6% in the top ten. The chain uses TRBV5-1 and TRBJ2-3; TRBD2 aligns across 8 bases. This TCR was recovered from a man aged 25 to 45 in good health. The specimen sequenced was blood. The CDR3 nucleotides read TGCGTCAGCAGCTTAGGTAGCGGGGTCTCAGATACGCAGTATTTT. As protein: CVSSLGSGVSDTQYF.